The 27 T cell receptor beta chains in this list originate from one sample, sequenced in a study of a mutant IDH1 vaccine in newly diagnosed glioma. The time point was: week 35, safety follow-up. Vaccination comprised doses that each held 300 ug of mutant IDH1 20-mer peptide, plus topical imiquimod. These receptors have no identified antigens. Generated by immunoSEQ multiplex PCR, the TCRdb table keeps only in-frame clones and is missing some. The sample consists of about 47,000 clones, around nine tenths of them appearing once. The input for sequencing was PBMCs, taken from a glioma patient whose treatment included an IDH1 peptide vaccine. These receptors all come from a woman in her forties with glioma.

The chain recombines TRBV6-5 with TRBJ2-7, with D possibly being TRBD1 or TRBD2 (5 bases each). The CDR3 contains 13 residues. From germline, CDR1 is MNHEY and CDR2 SVGAGI. The V end was cut by 6 bases, the J end by 2 bases, with 11 bases between. In nucleotides, the CDR3 is TGTGCCAGCAGCGGGACCACCACCTACGAGCAGTACTTC. This codes for CASSGTTTYEQYF.

The chain recombines TRBV7-2 with TRBJ1-2, with 10 bases aligning to TRBD1. This CDR3 is 15 amino acids long. The V gene's germline CDR1 is SGHTA and CDR2 FQGNSA. V was clipped by 5 bases and J by 6 bases; unmatched bases: 9. The CDR3 DNA follows: TGTGCCAGCAGCCGACCCGGGACAGGGGTACATGGCTACACCTTC. The encoded protein is CASSRPGTGVHGYTF.

This rearrangement joins TRBV30 to TRBJ1-4; TRBD1 aligns across 11 bases. After removal of 3 bases from V and 8 bases from J, the junction contained 5 bases not matched to a gene. In germline, CDR1 is GTSNPN, CDR2 SVGIG (reference sequence). The CDR3 consists of 14 residues. CDR3 DNA: TGTGCCTGGAGGCGGGACAGGGGGAGCGAAAAACTGTTTTTT. It translates to CAWRRDRGSEKLFF.

The J gene is TRBJ2-3, the V gene TRBV13; TRBD2 might be the D (6 bases). V lost 8 bases, J lost 2 bases, and 17 bases lay in between. The CDR3 has 15 residues. Germline CDR1 reads PRHDT; CDR2 reads FYEKMQ (reference sequence). CDR3 sequence: CASLRRGRSTDTQYF. The CDR3 nucleotides read TGTGCCAGCTTAAGGAGGGGCCGCTCCACAGATACGCAGTATTTT.

The chain carries TRBV5-4 and TRBJ2-5; D is uncertain. Germline V gene sequence: CDR1 SGHNT, CDR2 YYREEE (reference sequence). The CDR3 has 12 amino acids. The V end was cut by 0 bases, the J end by 2 bases, with 2 bases between. The CDR3 reads CASSLDQETQYF. CDR3 nucleotide sequence: TGTGCCAGCAGCTTGGATCAAGAGACCCAGTACTTC. Complete variable domain (other parts from reference TRBV5-4 and TRBJ2-5): ETGVTQSPTHLIKTRGQQVTLRCSSQSGHNTVSWYQQALGQGPQFIFQYYREEENGRGNFPPRFSGLQFPNYSSELNVNALELDDSALYLCASSLDQETQYFGPGTRLLVL.

The chain couples TRBV2 to TRBJ2-2, with D possibly being TRBD1 or TRBD2 (5 bases each). Germline values: CDR1 SNHLY, CDR2 FYNNEI. CDR3 length equals 15 residues. Trimming removed 6 bases from V and 8 bases from J, with 19 bases in between. CDR3: CASRQSAGRKGELFF. Here the CDR3 DNA reads TGTGCCAGCAGACAGAGCGCAGGGAGAAAGGGGGAGCTGTTTTTT.

The CDR3 coding sequence is TGTGCCAGCAGCTTCCGGGGTAATGGCTACACCTTC. Translated, it gives CASSFRGNGYTF. The genes are TRBV14 and TRBJ1-2; no reliable D call. V lost 5 bases and J lost 6, with 10 bases in between. CDR1 and CDR2 from the germline V gene are SGHDN and FVKESK. There are 12 residues in the CDR3.

The V gene is TRBV7-9, the J gene TRBJ2-5, with D possibly matching TRBD2 (5 bases). The germline gives CDR1 SEHNR, CDR2 FQNEAQ (reference sequence). V lost 5 bases and J 5 bases, leaving 15 bases between the germline ends. The CDR3 loop spans 14 amino acids. The CDR3 region is CASSPRGRTETQYF. The CDR3 bases are TGTGCCAGCAGCCCACGGGGAAGGACGGAGACCCAGTACTTC.

The chain has TRBV6-1 and TRBJ1-1; D perhaps matches TRBD1 (5 bases). Trimming left V 7 bases short and J 7 bases short, with 19 bases between. Germline CDR1 reads MNHNS; CDR2 reads SASEGT. This CDR3 comprises 14 residues. The CDR3 loop is CASNSQAGYSEAFF. The CDR3, as DNA: TGTGCCAGCAATTCCCAGGCAGGGTATAGTGAAGCTTTCTTT.

The chain uses TRBV6-5 and TRBJ1-6; TRBD1 might be the D (5 bases). Looked up from germline, CDR1 is MNHEY and CDR2 is SVGAGI. V lost 4 bases and J 9 bases, leaving 19 bases between the germline ends. The CDR3 runs to 16 residues. CDR3: CASSWGHARAGSPLHF. The CDR3 DNA follows: TGTGCCAGCAGTTGGGGCCACGCCAGGGCTGGTTCACCCCTCCACTTT.

This chain uses TRBV6-5 with TRBJ2-7; tentatively, D is TRBD1 (6 bases). This CDR3 region has 14 residues. Trimming stripped 6 bases from V and 5 bases from J, with 17 bases between. Germline CDR1 reads MNHEY; CDR2 reads SVGAGI. Written as DNA, the CDR3 is TGTGCCAGCAGGACCCGGACAGTTATCCACGAGCAGTACTTC. Translation: CASRTRTVIHEQYF.

The chain employs TRBV10-3 and TRBJ2-3; 11 positions agree with TRBD2. This CDR3 spans 16 amino acids. V shed 6 bases and J 2 bases; nucleotides not matched to a gene: 7. Germline values: CDR1 ENHRY, CDR2 SYGVKD. CDR3 sequence (DNA): TGTGCCATCAGACCCGGACTAGCGGGTCCCACAGATACGCAGTATTTT. Protein sequence: CAIRPGLAGPTDTQYF.

The chain uses TRBV6-5 and TRBJ1-1; D is perhaps TRBD1 (5 bases). The CDR3 extends over 16 amino acids. Germline-derived CDR1 and CDR2 are MNHEY and SVGAGI. V shed 0 bases and J shed 4 bases, with 15 bases lying between them. This chain's CDR3 is CASSYSLSRGSTEAFF. In DNA, the CDR3 is TGTGCCAGCAGTTACTCCCTCTCTCGGGGCAGCACTGAAGCTTTCTTT.

V usage is TRBV29-1 and J usage is TRBJ2-5, with 10 bases lining up with TRBD2. V was clipped by 6 bases and J by 6 bases; unmatched bases: 16. The CDR3 is made up of 16 amino acids. The germline V gene encodes CDR1 SQVTM and CDR2 ANQGSEA. The CDR3 here is CSVRNSSGRGVKTQYF. DNA of the CDR3: TGCAGCGTCCGAAATTCTAGCGGGAGAGGAGTAAAGACCCAGTACTTC.

This chain links TRBV4-3 with TRBJ2-7; maybe TRBD2 (7 bases). Trimming stripped 0 bases from V and 7 bases from J, with 16 bases between. The length of the CDR3 is 15 residues. Germline V lookup: CDR1 LGHNA, CDR2 YSLEER. The DNA for the CDR3 is TGCGCCAGCAGCCAAGATTGGGGGGGGGCGAGAGAGCAGTACTTC. Encoded protein: CASSQDWGGAREQYF.

The chain carries TRBV6-5 and TRBJ1-4, with TRBD1 matching over 8 bases. Germline values: CDR1 MNHEY, CDR2 SVGAGI. The CDR3 loop spans 15 amino acids. The trim removed 4 bases at V and 6 bases at J, leaving 7 bases unmatched. CDR3 nucleotides: TGTGCCAGCAGTTTCGACAGGGGCGAGGATGAAAAACTGTTTTTT. Translated, it gives CASSFDRGEDEKLFF.

V gene TRBV25-1 combines with J gene TRBJ1-4; D remains unclear. CDR1 and CDR2 (germline): MGHDK, SYGVNS. This CDR3 has 14 amino acids. The V end was cut by 4 bases, the J end by 8 bases, with 14 bases between. CDR3 residues: CASSGGLRAEKLFF. As DNA, the CDR3 is TGTGCCAGCAGTGGGGGTCTCCGGGCAGAAAAACTGTTTTTT.

J is TRBJ2-1 and V is TRBV5-1; 10 positions agree with TRBD1. Trimming took 4 bases from V and 5 from J; bases not matched to a gene: 6. In germline, CDR1 is SGHRS, CDR2 YFSETQ. The CDR3 is 15 residues long. The CDR3 coding sequence is TGCGCCAGCAGCGCCCGGGACAGGGGTGACAATGAGCAGTTCTTC. It yields the protein CASSARDRGDNEQFF.

The chain uses TRBV6-6 and TRBJ1-5, with TRBD1 matching over 11 bases. There are 16 residues in the CDR3. Germline trimming cut 5 bases from V and 6 bases from J; bases unmatched to any gene: 9. Germline lookup yields CDR1 MNHNY and CDR2 SVGAGI (reference sequence). The CDR3 is CASSGGTGGWGQPQHF. The DNA for the CDR3 is TGTGCCAGCAGTGGGGGGACAGGGGGTTGGGGTCAGCCCCAGCATTTT.

The sample holds one count of this clone. V is TRBV19 and J is TRBJ1-2; TRBD1 matches 7 bases. This CDR3 is 15 amino acids long. Germline V gives CDR1 LNHDA, CDR2 SQIVND (reference sequence). V lost 3 bases, J lost 6 bases, and 10 bases stayed unmatched. DNA of the CDR3: TGTGCCAGTAGTATCAACGACAGGGCCGGGGATGGCTACACCTTC. Translation gives CASSINDRAGDGYTF.

The chain links TRBV6-1 to TRBJ2-5; TRBD1 matches 11 bases. Losses at the gene ends were 4 bases for V and 3 bases for J; bases not matched to a gene: 7. CDR3 size: 16 residues. Germline values: CDR1 MNHNS, CDR2 SASEGT. CDR3 DNA: TGTGCCAGCAGTGGCCCCGGGACAGGGGGGAAAGAGACCCAGTACTTC. Its protein is CASSGPGTGGKETQYF.

CDR3 DNA sequence: TGTGCCAGCACCATAGCCCCGAACGGCAATGAGCAGTTCTTC. It translates to CASTIAPNGNEQFF. This chain connects TRBV6-6 to TRBJ2-1; D is undetermined. The ends were cut back, 7 bases at V and 6 bases at J, with 16 bases in the middle. The CDR3 has 14 residues. Germline CDR1 MNHNY, CDR2 SVGAGI (reference sequence).

This chain connects TRBV7-9 to TRBJ1-3; a weak D match, TRBD1 (6 bases). Germline V CDR1 and CDR2: SEHNR, FQNEAQ (reference sequence). The CDR3 loop spans 16 amino acids. Deletions cut 3 bases from V and 0 bases from J, with 12 bases between. CDR3 region: CASSLAGAPSGNTIYF. CDR3 nucleotides: TGTGCCAGCAGCTTGGCAGGGGCCCCCTCTGGAAACACCATATATTTT. Looking up the rest from reference TRBV7-9 and TRBJ1-3 gives the full variable domain: DTGVSQNPRHKITKRGQNVTFRCDPISEHNRLYWYRQTLGQGPEFLTYFQNEAQLEKSRLLSDRFSAERPKGSFSTLEIQRTEQGDSAMYLCASSLAGAPSGNTIYFGEGSWLTVV.

This chain uses TRBV30 with TRBJ2-5; D unresolved. The DNA end is a closer match to TRBJ2-7, so the J assignment may be wrong. Germline CDR1 GTSNPN, CDR2 SVGIG (reference sequence). This CDR3 is 13 amino acids long. The CDR3 sequence is CAWSVPSTYEQYF. CDR3 DNA sequence: TGTGCCTGGAGTGTACCGAGCACCTACGAGCAGTACTTC.

J is TRBJ1-5 and V is TRBV30, with D perhaps matching TRBD1 (6 bases). CDR1 GTSNPN and CDR2 SVGIG come from the germline V gene (reference sequence). Trimming removed 5 bases from V and 5 bases from J, with 22 bases in between. This CDR3 has 16 residues. CDR3 nucleotides: TGTGCCTGGGCCCGGGACACCTCCGGACCCCATCAGCCCCAGCATTTT. Translating it yields CAWARDTSGPHQPQHF.

This clone was seen only a few times. This chain uses TRBV9 with TRBJ2-6; D not certain. The germline CDR1 and CDR2 sequences are SGDLS and YYNGEE. The CDR3 spans 13 residues. The V end lost 0 bases, the J end lost 4 bases, and 2 bases lay between the germline ends. The CDR3 DNA reads TGTGCCAGCAGCGTAGTCGGGGCCAACGTCCTGACTTTC. The encoded protein is CASSVVGANVLTF.

V gene TRBV9 combines with J gene TRBJ2-7; TRBD2 aligns across 10 bases. The CDR3 has 13 amino acids. The trim removed 7 bases at V and 6 bases at J, leaving 7 bases unmatched. Germline V gene sequence: CDR1 SGDLS, CDR2 YYNGEE. The CDR3 DNA is TGTGCCAGCGGAGCGGGGGGGGGCGGCGAGCAGTACTTC. Protein sequence: CASGAGGGGEQYF.